This entry features one T cell receptor (beta chain) sequence. Its target is not known. This entry is derived from a study of shared clonotypes between healthy human individuals. Overall study findings and caveats: Some clonotypes were shared by all four sorted-subset donors, while others were not shared. The non-shared ones had lower generation probabilities than the shared ones.

Profiled with immunoSEQ multiplex PCR; TCRdb holds only in-frame clones, not every one. This table holds 1 million to 1.3 million clones, about four fifths found once. From germline, CDR1 is SGHRS and CDR2 YFSETQ. The CDR3 extends over 15 amino acids. Between the trimmed V and J ends, which lost 4 bases and 3 bases, there was a span of 13 bases. This chain uses TRBV5-1 with TRBJ1-4; TRBD1 is a possible D gene (6 bases). The sample was memory CD4+ T cells from PBMCs. Subset described: CD45RA-negative fraction. The receptor was derived from a man aged 18 to 30 in good health. Some clones in this sample may be carry-over from other donors' samples. The CDR3 loop reads CASSPRGSANEKLFF. CDR3 nucleotide sequence: TGCGCCAGCAGCCCCAGGGGTAGTGCTAATGAAAAACTGTTTTTT. The variable domain in full, with the rest retrieved from reference TRBV5-1 and TRBJ1-4, is KAGVTQTPRYLIKTRGQQVTLSCSPISGHRSVSWYQQTPGQGLQFLFEYFSETQRNKGNFPGRFSGRQFSNSRSEMNVSTLELGDSALYLCASSPRGSANEKLFFGSGTQLSVL.